The present T cell receptor beta chain was sequenced within a study of response to subunit inactivated influenza vaccine. Trimming removed 2 bases from V and 4 bases from J; junction bases left unmatched: 3. The CDR3 spans 15 residues. Germline V lookup: CDR1 MGHRA, CDR2 YSYEKL. TCRdb itself ran the RT-PCR reads through MiXCR, one entry per CDR3 protein. The sample shows about 570,000 distinct CDR3 sequences, 11% of them seen only once. The same data also contributed to another study, on T cells expressing NK-cell markers. In that study: For TCR beta, cDNA was produced by 5'RACE template switching with UMIs. With an anti-gamma-delta TCR antibody, sorting in several experiments was kept to alpha-beta TCR T cells. In more than 5 donors, dominant CD3+CD56+NKG2C+ clones formed about 1.0-7.5% of CD8+ cells. A handful of donors likewise had their CD3+CD56-NKG2C+ fraction led by these clonotypes. HCMV specificity of the expanded NKG2C+ T cell clones stayed unclear.

Material: PBMCs from blood, obtained on the day of vaccination. V gene TRBV4-1 combines with J gene TRBJ1-5; 9 bases match TRBD1. The sequence was collected from a man aged 50 or older who received an inactivated influenza vaccine. This CDR3 reads CASSQRDRENQPQHF. The CDR3 nucleotides read TGCGCCAGCAGCCAACGGGACAGGGAAAATCAGCCCCAGCATTTT.